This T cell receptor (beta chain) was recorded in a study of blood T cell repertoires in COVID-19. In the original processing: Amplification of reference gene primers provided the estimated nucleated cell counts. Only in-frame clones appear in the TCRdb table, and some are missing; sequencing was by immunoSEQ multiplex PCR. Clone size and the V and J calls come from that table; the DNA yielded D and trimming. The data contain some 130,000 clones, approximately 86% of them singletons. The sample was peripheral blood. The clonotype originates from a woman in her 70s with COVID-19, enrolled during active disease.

In nucleotides, the CDR3 is TGTGCCAGCAGCCGGACAGGGGGCTATAGCAATCAGCCCCAGCATTTT. Translation gives CASSRTGGYSNQPQHF. The chain joins TRBV7-9 to TRBJ1-5, with 11 bases matching TRBD1. The CDR3 has 16 amino acids. The V segment lost 5 bases and the J segment 0 bases; nucleotides outside the gene matches: 3. The V gene's germline CDR1 is SEHNR and CDR2 FQNEAQ (reference sequence).